This T cell receptor (beta chain) was captured in a study of shared clonotypes between healthy human individuals. Study context: Ranging from 18 to 49 in age, donors were two women and a few men. Points from the study as a whole: Among non-shared clonotypes, generation probabilities were lower than among those shared by all four donors. With few donors, the genetic and exposure-history diversity represented was limited. Richness estimates generally favored naive over memory subsets.

With regard to this clone: Its matching antigen is unknown. Other DNA sequences of this sample code for an identical CDR3.

Per germline, CDR1 SGHTA and CDR2 FQGNSA. The CDR3 length is 10 residues. V gave up 2 bases and J gave up 7 bases, with 3 bases separating them. The protocol was immunoSEQ multiplex PCR, while the TCRdb copy is restricted to in-frame clones and leaves out a portion. The sample records 2 million to 2.5 million clones, approximately 96% being singletons. The V gene is TRBV7-2, the J gene TRBJ2-7; D not resolved. Sequenced: naive CD4+ T cells sorted from blood. The subset here: CD45RA+ positively selected. The sequence was collected from a young man in good health. For the CDR3, the DNA is TGTGCCAGCAGCTTAAGGGAGCAGTACTTC. Amino acids: CASSLREQYF.